Given below is one TCR beta chain in context. The antigen remains undetermined. The sample is drawn from a study of T cell repertoires in cytomegalovirus infection. Study background: Recently identified HLA-C-restricted CMV epitopes and well-studied HLA-B-restricted CMV epitopes were used by the study. Evidence of both CMV infection and a matching HLA type came from public TCR beta signatures.

Study conclusions and caveats: CMV carriers having the relevant HLA were flagged by cumulative public TCR beta family frequency. In two of eight donors, the top clonotype was HLA-C-restricted CMV-specific.

Trimming took 5 bases from V and 5 from J, leaving 22 bases between them. Germline V gene lookup returns CDR1 SGHKS and CDR2 YYEKEE (reference sequence). The CDR3 runs 16 residues. Using its own MiXCR run on the reads, TCRdb lists one record per CDR3 protein. This table holds approximately 1,000,000 distinct CDR3 sequences, roughly 30% found once. The source is a human donor in good health (CMV status not recorded). Some clones in this sample may be carry-over from other donors' samples. The source material was cultured CD8+ T cells from PBMCs, sampled from culture after CMV antigen stimulation. The chain links TRBV5-5 to TRBJ2-5; tentative D call: TRBD1 (6 bases). CDR3 loop: CASSLPRTALEETQYF. In DNA form, the CDR3 reads TGTGCCAGCAGTTTACCCCGGACAGCGTTGGAGGAGACCCAGTACTTC. The entire variable domain, with the rest obtained from reference TRBV5-5 and TRBJ2-5, is as follows: DAGVTQSPTHLIKTRGQQVTLRCSPISGHKSVSWYQQVLGQGPQFIFQYYEKEERGRGNFPDRFSARQFPNYSSELNVNALLLGDSALYLCASSLPRTALEETQYFGPGTRLLVL.